Listed below are T cell receptor beta chains from one sample, sequenced in a study of beta chain features in type 1 diabetes. Profiled with immunoSEQ multiplex PCR; TCRdb holds only in-frame clones, not every one. The table has some 330,000 clones, around 13% seen once. Sequenced input: naive CD4+ T cells from blood. These receptors originate from a woman between 18 and 30 years old with type 1 diabetes. The CDR3 runs from the conserved cysteine through the conserved F or W. D genes are given only for firm matches. Expanded clones are given a class, and other clones once, few, many or no size at all.

D gene: .; CDR3 length: 15; V gene: TRBV4-2; clone size: few; J gene: TRBJ2-7; CDR3 protein: CASSQYLTTDREQYF; CDR3 DNA: TGTGCCAGCAGCCAGTATCTAACTACGGATCGCGAGCAGTACTTC
D gene: TRBD2; CDR3 length: 15; V gene: TRBV4-3; clone size: few; J gene: TRBJ2-3; CDR3 protein: CASSQGLAGFDTQYF; CDR3 DNA: TGCGCCAGCAGCCAAGGACTAGCGGGATTTGATACGCAGTATTTT
D gene: TRBD2; CDR3 length: 15; V gene: TRBV7-2; clone size: few; J gene: TRBJ2-5; CDR3 protein: CASSSLGLVQETQYF; CDR3 DNA: TGTGCCAGCAGCTCCCTGGGACTAGTCCAAGAGACCCAGTACTTC
D gene: .; CDR3 length: 11; V gene: TRBV9; clone size: few; J gene: TRBJ2-3; CDR3 protein: CASSVADTQYF; CDR3 DNA: TGTGCCAGCAGCGTAGCGGATACGCAGTATTTT
D gene: .; CDR3 length: 14; V gene: TRBV5-1; clone size: few; J gene: TRBJ2-1; CDR3 protein: CASGLAGSYNEQFF; CDR3 DNA: TGCGCCAGCGGACTGGCTGGATCCTACAATGAGCAGTTCTTC
D gene: TRBD2; CDR3 length: 15; V gene: TRBV7-2; clone size: .; J gene: TRBJ2-5; CDR3 protein: CASSLGSGGEETQYF; CDR3 DNA: TGTGCCAGCAGCTTAGGGAGCGGGGGGGAGGAGACCCAGTACTTC
D gene: TRBD2; CDR3 length: 16; V gene: TRBV11-2; clone size: .; J gene: TRBJ2-1; CDR3 protein: CASSEYSGASYNEQFF; CDR3 DNA: TGTGCCAGCAGCGAATATAGCGGGGCGTCCTACAATGAGCAGTTCTTC
D gene: TRBD2; CDR3 length: 13; V gene: TRBV19; clone size: .; J gene: TRBJ2-5; CDR3 protein: CASSMGGSETQYF; CDR3 DNA: TGTGCCAGTAGTATGGGAGGGTCAGAGACCCAGTACTTC
D gene: .; CDR3 length: 13; V gene: TRBV7-2; clone size: few; J gene: TRBJ1-2; CDR3 protein: CASSLNRAYGYTF; CDR3 DNA: TGTGCCAGCAGCTTAAACAGGGCTTATGGCTACACCTTC
D gene: TRBD1; CDR3 length: 17; V gene: TRBV11-2; clone size: .; J gene: TRBJ2-7; CDR3 protein: CASSLEIRGQGFREQYF; CDR3 DNA: TGTGCCAGCAGCTTAGAAATTCGAGGACAGGGGTTTCGCGAGCAGTACTTC
D gene: .; CDR3 length: 14; V gene: TRBV9; clone size: few; J gene: TRBJ1-5; CDR3 protein: CASSVGETQSPQHF; CDR3 DNA: TGTGCCAGCAGCGTAGGGGAGACCCAATCGCCCCAGCATTTT
D gene: .; CDR3 length: 13; V gene: TRBV7-9; clone size: .; J gene: TRBJ1-5; CDR3 protein: CASSFIGDQPQHF; CDR3 DNA: TGTGCCAGCAGCTTTATCGGGGATCAGCCCCAGCATTTT
D gene: TRBD2; CDR3 length: 17; V gene: TRBV29-1; clone size: .; J gene: TRBJ2-4; CDR3 protein: CSVDGTSAGGQSSIQYF; CDR3 DNA: TGCAGCGTTGACGGGACCTCAGCGGGAGGGCAGTCGAGCATTCAGTACTTC
D gene: .; CDR3 length: 14; V gene: TRBV27; clone size: few; J gene: TRBJ1-5; CDR3 protein: CASSPREGRQPQHF; CDR3 DNA: TGTGCCAGCAGCCCCCGGGAGGGTCGTCAGCCCCAGCATTTT
D gene: TRBD1; CDR3 length: 13; V gene: TRBV7-9; clone size: few; J gene: TRBJ2-5; CDR3 protein: CASSLDRGETQYF; CDR3 DNA: TGTGCCAGCAGCTTGGACAGGGGAGAGACCCAGTACTTC
D gene: TRBD1; CDR3 length: 13; V gene: TRBV5-6; clone size: few; J gene: TRBJ1-5; CDR3 protein: CASSTGDGQPQHF; CDR3 DNA: TGTGCCAGCAGCACAGGGGATGGTCAGCCCCAGCATTTT
D gene: .; CDR3 length: 16; V gene: TRBV4-3; clone size: .; J gene: TRBJ2-2; CDR3 protein: CASSPLWGPGTGELFF; CDR3 DNA: TGCGCCAGCAGTCCACTTTGGGGCCCGGGCACCGGGGAGCTGTTTTTT
D gene: .; CDR3 length: 15; V gene: TRBV19; clone size: few; J gene: TRBJ1-2; CDR3 protein: CASSTPGQRNYGYTF; CDR3 DNA: TGTGCCAGTAGTACCCCAGGACAGCGAAACTATGGCTACACCTTC
D gene: .; CDR3 length: 12; V gene: TRBV14; clone size: few; J gene: TRBJ2-3; CDR3 protein: CASSRSADTQYF; CDR3 DNA: TGTGCCAGCAGCCGGTCGGCAGATACGCAGTATTTT
D gene: TRBD2; CDR3 length: 15; V gene: TRBV7-3; clone size: .; J gene: TRBJ2-1; CDR3 protein: CASSLLAGPYNEQFF; CDR3 DNA: TGTGCCAGCAGCTTACTAGCGGGGCCTTACAATGAGCAGTTCTTC
D gene: TRBD1; CDR3 length: 15; V gene: TRBV2; clone size: few; J gene: TRBJ1-2; CDR3 protein: CASSEARTGDYGYTF; CDR3 DNA: TGTGCCAGCAGTGAAGCACGGACAGGGGACTATGGCTACACCTTC
D gene: .; CDR3 length: 11; V gene: TRBV7-9; clone size: few; J gene: TRBJ1-1; CDR3 protein: CASSSQEGAFF; CDR3 DNA: TGTGCCAGCAGCTCTCAGGAGGGGGCTTTCTTT
D gene: .; CDR3 length: 15; V gene: TRBV4-1; clone size: few; J gene: TRBJ1-1; CDR3 protein: CASSQVPFVNTEAFF; CDR3 DNA: TGCGCCAGCAGCCAAGTCCCGTTCGTGAACACTGAAGCTTTCTTT
D gene: TRBD1; CDR3 length: 14; V gene: TRBV7-3; clone size: .; J gene: TRBJ1-2; CDR3 protein: CASSLNSGGYGYTF; CDR3 DNA: TGTGCCAGCAGCTTAAATTCAGGGGGCTATGGCTACACCTTC
D gene: .; CDR3 length: 14; V gene: TRBV7-9; clone size: few; J gene: TRBJ1-2; CDR3 protein: CASSPGAGRRGYTF; CDR3 DNA: TGTGCCAGCAGCCCCGGCGCGGGCCGGCGGGGCTACACCTTC
D gene: .; CDR3 length: 14; V gene: TRBV28; clone size: once; J gene: TRBJ1-3; CDR3 protein: CASMGRVYGNTIYF; CDR3 DNA: TGTGCCAGCATGGGCAGGGTCTATGGAAACACCATATATTTT
D gene: TRBD2; CDR3 length: 17; V gene: TRBV7-2; clone size: few; J gene: TRBJ2-3; CDR3 protein: CASSRRRTSFSTDTQYF; CDR3 DNA: TGTGCCAGCAGCAGGAGGAGGACTAGCTTTAGCACAGATACGCAGTATTTT
D gene: .; CDR3 length: 13; V gene: TRBV2; clone size: few; J gene: TRBJ1-2; CDR3 protein: CASSVQGLQGYTF; CDR3 DNA: TGTGCCAGCAGTGTACAGGGCCTCCAAGGCTACACCTTC
D gene: .; CDR3 length: 14; V gene: TRBV7-2; clone size: few; J gene: TRBJ2-5; CDR3 protein: CASSFRRGPETQYF; CDR3 DNA: TGTGCCAGCAGCTTTCGGAGGGGGCCAGAGACCCAGTACTTC
D gene: TRBD1; CDR3 length: 14; V gene: TRBV2; clone size: few; J gene: TRBJ2-5; CDR3 protein: CASSEATGKETQYF; CDR3 DNA: TGTGCCAGCAGTGAAGCGACAGGGAAGGAGACCCAGTACTTC
D gene: .; CDR3 length: 13; V gene: TRBV29-1; clone size: .; J gene: TRBJ1-2; CDR3 protein: CSVYPRTLYGYTF; CDR3 DNA: TGCAGCGTGTACCCGCGGACACTATATGGCTACACCTTC
D gene: .; CDR3 length: 13; V gene: TRBV9; clone size: .; J gene: TRBJ2-7; CDR3 protein: CASSRSEWREQYF; CDR3 DNA: TGTGCCAGCAGTCGATCGGAATGGCGGGAGCAGTACTTC
D gene: .; CDR3 length: 15; V gene: TRBV21-1; clone size: .; J gene: TRBJ2-7; CDR3 protein: CASSKLTSGWYEQYF; CDR3 DNA: TGTGCCAGCAGCAAATTAACTAGCGGGTGGTACGAGCAGTACTTC
D gene: .; CDR3 length: 15; V gene: TRBV19; clone size: .; J gene: TRBJ1-5; CDR3 protein: CASSIPGDGNQPQHF; CDR3 DNA: TGTGCCAGTAGTATTCCAGGCGACGGCAATCAGCCCCAGCATTTT
D gene: TRBD1; CDR3 length: 16; V gene: TRBV7-2; clone size: few; J gene: TRBJ1-2; CDR3 protein: CASSLEGQGAGDGYTF; CDR3 DNA: TGTGCCAGCAGCTTAGAAGGACAGGGAGCAGGGGATGGCTACACCTTC
D gene: .; CDR3 length: 13; V gene: TRBV6-6; clone size: .; J gene: TRBJ1-2; CDR3 protein: CASSPQGNYGYTF; CDR3 DNA: TGTGCCAGCAGTCCGCAGGGTAACTATGGCTACACCTTC
D gene: TRBD1; CDR3 length: 16; V gene: TRBV14; clone size: .; J gene: TRBJ2-1; CDR3 protein: CASSQARTGNYNEQFF; CDR3 DNA: TGTGCCAGCAGCCAAGCTCGGACAGGGAACTACAATGAGCAGTTCTTC